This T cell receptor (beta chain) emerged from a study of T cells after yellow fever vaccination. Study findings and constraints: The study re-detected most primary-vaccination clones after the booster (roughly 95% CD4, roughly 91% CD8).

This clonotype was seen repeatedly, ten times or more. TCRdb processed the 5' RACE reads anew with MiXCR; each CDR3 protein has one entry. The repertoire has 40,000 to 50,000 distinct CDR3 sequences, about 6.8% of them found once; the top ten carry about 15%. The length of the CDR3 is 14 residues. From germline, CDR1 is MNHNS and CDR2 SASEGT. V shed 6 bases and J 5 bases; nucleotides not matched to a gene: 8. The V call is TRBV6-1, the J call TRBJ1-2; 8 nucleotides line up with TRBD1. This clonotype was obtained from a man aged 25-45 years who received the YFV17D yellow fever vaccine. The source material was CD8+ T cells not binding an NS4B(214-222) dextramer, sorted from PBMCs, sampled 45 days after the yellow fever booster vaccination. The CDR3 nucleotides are TGTGCCAGCAGGCCGTCGCAGGGGGCTTATGGCTACACCTTC. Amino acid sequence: CASRPSQGAYGYTF.